The 6 T cell receptor beta chains below all came from one sample that was sequenced in a study of T cell changes during pregnancy in multiple sclerosis. Data came from immunoSEQ multiplex PCR; TCRdb stores just in-frame clones and leaves some out. Of roughly 43,000 clones in the sample, about 92% are singletons; the top ten hold over 0.55%. Here the sequenced sample was CD4+ T cells from peripheral blood mononuclear cells, taken in the third trimester of pregnancy. These receptors were taken from a female donor with multiple sclerosis, enrolled in a pregnancy study.

The CDR3 nucleotides read TGTGCCAGCAGCTTAGATGCGGGGGCGAACTACGAGCAGTACTTC. It encodes CASSLDAGANYEQYF. V is TRBV7-6 and J is TRBJ2-7; TRBD2 is a possible D gene (7 bases). CDR3 length: 15 amino acids. V lost 1 base and J lost 3, with 13 bases in between. Germline-derived CDR1 and CDR2 are SGHVS and FNYEAQ.

V gene TRBV6-1 combines with J gene TRBJ2-1, with 8 bases that match TRBD2. With V trimmed by 10 bases and J by 10 bases, 18 bases remained unmatched. Germline V gene lookup returns CDR1 MNHNS and CDR2 SASEGT. CDR3 length: 15 residues. The CDR3 reads CATARKPSGSREQFF. CDR3 DNA sequence: TGTGCCACCGCAAGAAAGCCTAGCGGGTCCCGCGAGCAGTTCTTC.

V is TRBV2 and J is TRBJ2-7; 9 nucleotides line up with TRBD2. There are 15 residues in the CDR3. Germline values: CDR1 SNHLY, CDR2 FYNNEI. With 6 bases clipped from V and 2 bases from J, the junction kept 8 bases outside the gene matches. The CDR3 coding sequence is TGTGCCAGCAGCGACGGACTAGCGAGGACCTACGAGCAGTACTTC. It translates to CASSDGLARTYEQYF.

The V call is TRBV5-8, the J call TRBJ1-1; tentatively, D is TRBD1 (5 bases). The CDR3 spans 15 residues. The V and J ends lost 6 bases and 5 bases respectively, with 20 bases between them. Germline CDR1 is SGHTS and CDR2 is YDEGEE. CDR3 region: CASTFGGVEGTEAFF. CDR3 nucleotide sequence: TGTGCCAGCACCTTTGGAGGGGTTGAGGGTACTGAAGCTTTCTTT.

CDR3 protein: CASSAQSSGRALETDTQYF. CDR3 nucleotides: TGTGCCAGCAGTGCTCAGTCGAGCGGGAGGGCCTTAGAGACAGATACGCAGTATTTT. This chain uses TRBV6-1 with TRBJ2-3, with 10 bases that match TRBD2. This CDR3 is 19 amino acids long. The junction had 16 bases not matched to a gene; V was cut back by 4 bases and J by 3 bases. Looked up from germline, CDR1 is MNHNS and CDR2 is SASEGT.

The V gene is TRBV7-2, the J gene TRBJ2-7; unclear D gene. Germline CDR1 is SGHTA and CDR2 is FQGNSA. Trimming shortened V by 1 base and J by 2 bases, and 9 bases separated the two germline ends. CDR3 length: 14 amino acids. DNA of the CDR3: TGTGCCAGCAGCTTAGTTGGCGGTACCTACGAGCAGTACTTC. As protein: CASSLVGGTYEQYF. Full variable domain (outside the CDR3, taken from reference TRBV7-2 and TRBJ2-7): GAGVSQSPSNKVTEKGKDVELRCDPISGHTALYWYRQSLGQGLEFLIYFQGNSAPDKSGLPSDRFSAERTGGSVSTLTIQRTQQEDSAVYLCASSLVGGTYEQYFGPGTRLTVT.